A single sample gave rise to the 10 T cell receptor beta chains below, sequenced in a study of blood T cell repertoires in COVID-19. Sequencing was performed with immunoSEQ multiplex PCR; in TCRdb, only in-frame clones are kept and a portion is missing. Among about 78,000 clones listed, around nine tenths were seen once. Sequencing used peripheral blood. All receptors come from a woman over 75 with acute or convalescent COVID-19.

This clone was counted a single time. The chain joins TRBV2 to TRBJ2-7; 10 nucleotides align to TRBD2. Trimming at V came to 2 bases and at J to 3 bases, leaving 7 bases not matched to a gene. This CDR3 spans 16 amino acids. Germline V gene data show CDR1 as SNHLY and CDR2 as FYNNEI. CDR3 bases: TGTGCCAGCAGTGAATTGGCTAGCGGGGGAAGCTACGAGCAGTACTTC. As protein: CASSELASGGSYEQYF.

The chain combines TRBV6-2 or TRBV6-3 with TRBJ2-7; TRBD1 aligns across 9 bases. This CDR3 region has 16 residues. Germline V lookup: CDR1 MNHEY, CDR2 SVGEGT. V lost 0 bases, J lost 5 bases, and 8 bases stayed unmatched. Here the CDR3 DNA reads TGTGCCAGCAGTTACTCGATGGGGACAGGGAGAAACGAGCAGTACTTC. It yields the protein CASSYSMGTGRNEQYF.

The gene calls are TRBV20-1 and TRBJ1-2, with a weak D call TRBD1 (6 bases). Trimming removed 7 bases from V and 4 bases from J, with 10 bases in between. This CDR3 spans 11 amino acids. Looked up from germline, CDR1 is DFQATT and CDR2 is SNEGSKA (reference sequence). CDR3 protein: CSVTGLYGYTF. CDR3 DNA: TGCAGTGTAACAGGGCTCTATGGCTACACCTTC.

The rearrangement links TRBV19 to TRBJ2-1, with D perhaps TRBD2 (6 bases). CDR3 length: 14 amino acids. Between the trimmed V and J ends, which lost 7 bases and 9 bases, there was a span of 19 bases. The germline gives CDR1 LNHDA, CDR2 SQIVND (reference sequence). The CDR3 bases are TGTGCCAGTACCCGGGACTGGACCTCGGGTGAGCAGTTCTTC. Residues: CASTRDWTSGEQFF. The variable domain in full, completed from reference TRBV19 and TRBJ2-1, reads DGGITQSPKYLFRKEGQNVTLSCEQNLNHDAMYWYRQDPGQGLRLIYYSQIVNDFQKGDIAEGYSVSREKKESFPLTVTSAQKNPTAFYLCASTRDWTSGEQFFGPGTRLTVL.

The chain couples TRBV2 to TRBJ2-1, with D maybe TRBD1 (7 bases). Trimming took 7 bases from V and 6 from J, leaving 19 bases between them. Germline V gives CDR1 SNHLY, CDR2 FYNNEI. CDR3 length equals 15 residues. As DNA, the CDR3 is TGTGCCAGCACCTTCCGGACAGGAGGGAGCAATGAGCAGTTCTTC. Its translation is CASTFRTGGSNEQFF.

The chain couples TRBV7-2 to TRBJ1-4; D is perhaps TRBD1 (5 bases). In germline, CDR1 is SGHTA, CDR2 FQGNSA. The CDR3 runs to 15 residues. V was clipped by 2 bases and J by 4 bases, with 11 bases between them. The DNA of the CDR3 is TGTGCCAGCAGCTTATGGGGACTTATTAATGAAAAACTGTTTTTT. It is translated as CASSLWGLINEKLFF.

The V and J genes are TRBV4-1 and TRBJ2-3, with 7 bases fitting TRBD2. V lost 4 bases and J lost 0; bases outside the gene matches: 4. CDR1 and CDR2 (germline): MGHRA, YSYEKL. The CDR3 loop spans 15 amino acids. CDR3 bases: TGCGCCAGCAGCCCGGGACTAACTAGCACAGATACGCAGTATTTT. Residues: CASSPGLTSTDTQYF.

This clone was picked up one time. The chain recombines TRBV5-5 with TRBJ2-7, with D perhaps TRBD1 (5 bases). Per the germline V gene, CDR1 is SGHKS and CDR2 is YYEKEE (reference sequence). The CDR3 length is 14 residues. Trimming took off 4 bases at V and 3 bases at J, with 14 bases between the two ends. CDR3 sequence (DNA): TGTGCCAGCAGCCAGGGCGCTCTCCGCTACGAGCAGTACTTC. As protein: CASSQGALRYEQYF.

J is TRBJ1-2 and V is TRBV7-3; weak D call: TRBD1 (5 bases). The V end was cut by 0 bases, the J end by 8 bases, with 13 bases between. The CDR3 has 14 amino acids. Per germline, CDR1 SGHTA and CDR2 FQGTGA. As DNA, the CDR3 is TGTGCCAGCAGCTTAACGCCAGGGTTGGAGGGCTACACCTTC. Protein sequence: CASSLTPGLEGYTF. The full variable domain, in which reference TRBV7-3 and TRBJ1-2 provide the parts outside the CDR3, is GAGVSQTPSNKVTEKGKYVELRCDPISGHTALYWYRQSLGQGPEFLIYFQGTGAADDSGLPNDRFFAVRPEGSVSTLKIQRTERGDSAVYLCASSLTPGLEGYTFGSGTRLTVV.

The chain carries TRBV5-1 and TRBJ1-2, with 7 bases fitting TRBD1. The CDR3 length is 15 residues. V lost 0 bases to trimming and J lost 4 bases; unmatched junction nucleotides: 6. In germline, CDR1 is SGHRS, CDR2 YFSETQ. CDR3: CASSLGGGEGYGYTF. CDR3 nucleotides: TGCGCCAGCAGCTTGGGAGGGGGCGAGGGCTATGGCTACACCTTC.